This T cell receptor (beta chain) emerged from a study of T cells after yellow fever vaccination. Study context: Flow sorting relied on CD3, CD45RA, CCR7 and CD95 to obtain EM, EMRA, CM and Tscm memory subsets. Points from the study as a whole: The booster response re-showed most primary clones: 95% to 96% CD4, approximately 85% CD8. Few clonotypes appeared in both CD4 and CD8 compartments.

Many counts were recorded for this clonotype. 5'RACE template switching generated TCR cDNA, adding a universal primer site and UMIs. Each CDR3 protein gets one entry after TCRdb re-called the 5' RACE reads with MiXCR. This table holds about 13,000 distinct CDR3 sequences, about 5.3% found once. The specimen was PBMCs, either bulk or a sorted T-cell subset (CD4+, CD8+, memory, or dextramer-sorted; not recorded which), collected 45 days after the yellow fever booster vaccination. This receptor was obtained from a young man who received the YFV17D yellow fever vaccine.

CDR3 region: CSGCRVPNTEAFF. CDR3 sequence (DNA): TGCAGCGGGTGCCGGGTACCGAACACTGAAGCTTTCTTT. This chain joins TRBV29-1 and TRBJ1-1; D unclear. Germline loops: CDR1 SQVTM, CDR2 ANQGSEA. Trimming stripped 7 bases from V and 1 base from J, with 13 bases between. CDR3 length: 13 residues.